This TCR beta chain comes out of a study of blood T cell repertoires in COVID-19. The wider study: The study drew acute and convalescent COVID-19 samples from the United States, Italy and Spain.

Germline-derived CDR1 and CDR2 are MNHEY and SVGEGT. The V and J ends lost 4 bases and 6 bases respectively, with 10 bases between them. The CDR3 is 13 residues long. Sequencing used immunoSEQ multiplex PCR; TCRdb keeps in-frame clones, though not all of them. Altogether more than 65,000 clones are present, roughly 84% being singletons, with the ten largest covering about 6.6%. This chain links TRBV6-2 or TRBV6-3 with TRBJ1-5; possible D gene TRBD1, 5 bases. Sequencing used peripheral blood. The receptor was derived from a middle-aged man with active COVID-19. The CDR3 is CASSLTGVQPQHF. The DNA for the CDR3 is TGTGCCAGCAGTTTAACGGGGGTTCAGCCCCAGCATTTT.